This T cell receptor beta chain was profiled in a study of cytotoxic CD8 clonotypes in ibrutinib-treated CLL. Study in general: Responses: roughly 25 partial, 2 complete; after median around 68 months, around 14 stayed remitted, roughly 12 progressed. Study results and caveats: Clonality (at baseline) was higher than in age-matched healthy donors and tracked circulating CD8+ T-cell counts.

Depth targeted 1 in 200,000 to 1 in 1 million T cells, averaging 10x coverage per clonotype. The repertoire was sequenced with immunoSEQ multiplex PCR; TCRdb's copy has only in-frame clones and lacks some. The sample shows 250,000 to 350,000 clones, approximately 76% of them seen only once. This clone appeared a few times. Its antigen is unidentified. This CDR3 comprises 11 residues. Trimming removed 6 bases at V and 7 bases at J, with 12 bases between. Per germline, CDR1 DFQATT and CDR2 SNEGSKA (reference sequence). The chain employs TRBV20-1 and TRBJ2-5; no definite D call. The clonotype originates from a human donor with chronic lymphocytic leukemia. Sequenced here: PBMCs, sampled at disease progression, from a patient treated with ibrutinib. The CDR3 here is CSAKVDWTQYF. CDR3 in DNA: TGCAGTGCGAAGGTGGATTGGACCCAGTACTTC.